One and the same sample provided the 22 T cell receptor beta chains below, sequenced in a study of shared clonotypes between healthy human individuals. TCRdb keeps only in-frame clones here, not all; method: immunoSEQ multiplex PCR. The sample has over a million clones, around 78% seen once. The source material was memory CD4+ T cells from PBMCs. Noted subset: CD45RA-negative fraction. The receptors originated from a man between 18 and 35 years old in good health. Some clones in this sample may be carry-over from other donors' samples.

The J gene is TRBJ2-7, the V gene TRBV18; maybe TRBD2 (5 bases). V shed 0 bases and J shed 7 bases, with 13 bases lying between them. This CDR3 spans 14 amino acids. From germline, CDR1 is KGHSH and CDR2 LQKENI. The CDR3: CASSPPEAYGEQYF. CDR3 coding DNA: TGTGCCAGCTCACCACCGGAGGCCTACGGGGAGCAGTACTTC.

The chain carries TRBV7-3 and TRBJ2-7; 10 bases map to TRBD2. The length of the CDR3 is 15 residues. The ends lost 3 bases at V and 3 bases at J; junction bases unmatched: 5. Germline values: CDR1 SGHTA, CDR2 FQGTGA. The CDR3 DNA follows: TGTGCCAGCAGCTTCACTAGCGGGGCGTACTACGAGCAGTACTTC. It is translated as CASSFTSGAYYEQYF.

The chain has TRBV2 and TRBJ2-1; either TRBD1 or TRBD2 may supply D (6 bases each). Germline values: CDR1 SNHLY, CDR2 FYNNEI. Trimming pared 7 bases from V and 1 base from J, leaving 17 bases between. The CDR3 runs 16 residues. The CDR3 loop is CASIFLGGGSYNEQFF. In nucleotides, the CDR3 is TGTGCCAGCATTTTCCTGGGGGGCGGTTCCTACAATGAGCAGTTCTTC.

There are a few counts of this clone. The J gene is TRBJ2-7, the V gene TRBV30, with 8 bases aligning to TRBD2. The CDR3 contains 15 residues. With 4 bases clipped from V and 7 bases from J, the junction kept 15 bases outside the gene matches. The germline gives CDR1 GTSNPN, CDR2 SVGIG (reference sequence). CDR3 region: CAWTPGTRPGSEQYF. CDR3 in DNA: TGTGCCTGGACCCCCGGGACTAGGCCCGGTTCGGAGCAGTACTTC.

This clone was counted only a few times. The chain couples TRBV7-2 to TRBJ1-1, with no clear D. Germline CDR1 is SGHTA and CDR2 is FQGNSA. Trimming removed 0 bases at V and 1 base at J, with 21 bases between. This CDR3 has 19 amino acids. The CDR3 region is CASSLAGRDLEKSNTEAFF. Written as DNA, the CDR3 is TGTGCCAGCAGCTTAGCGGGGAGGGATTTGGAAAAATCGAACACTGAAGCTTTCTTT.

This clone has more than one count but fewer than ten. The chain combines TRBV5-6 with TRBJ1-2, with TRBD1 identical over 9 bases. CDR3 size: 14 residues. Germline CDR1 reads SGHDT; CDR2 reads YYEEEE. V trimming: 4 bases; J trimming: 6 bases; junction bases outside the gene matches: 7. The chain's CDR3 is CASSPEDRGHGYTF. For the CDR3, the DNA is TGTGCCAGCAGCCCCGAGGACAGGGGACATGGCTACACCTTC.

V usage is TRBV2 and J usage is TRBJ2-1; possible D gene TRBD2, 5 bases. Trimming pared 6 bases from V and 7 bases from J, leaving 13 bases between. The CDR3 spans 13 residues. Germline-derived CDR1 and CDR2 are SNHLY and FYNNEI. Here the CDR3 reads CASRRTALNEQFF. In nucleotides, the CDR3 is TGTGCCAGCAGGCGGACTGCACTTAATGAGCAGTTCTTC.

CDR3 nucleotide sequence: TGTGCCAGCAGCCCAACCGTAGGGGACAGTTATGGCTACACCTTC. It encodes CASSPTVGDSYGYTF. V gene TRBV27 combines with J gene TRBJ1-2, with 7 nucleotides matching TRBD1. The CDR3 runs to 15 residues. From germline, CDR1 is MNHEY and CDR2 SMNVEV (reference sequence). J was trimmed by 5 bases and V by 6 bases; bases with no gene match: 12.

The J gene is TRBJ2-7, the V gene TRBV5-4; TRBD2 matches at 11 bases. The CDR3 is made up of 16 amino acids. CDR1 SGHNT and CDR2 YYREEE come from the germline V gene (reference sequence). Trimming at V came to 3 bases and at J to 1 base, leaving 6 bases not matched to a gene. CDR3 DNA sequence: TGTGCCAGCAGCTGGGGGGGACTAGCGGTATCCTACGAGCAGTACTTC. It encodes CASSWGGLAVSYEQYF.

The chain uses TRBV7-9 and TRBJ2-2; TRBD2 matches 9 bases. V dropped 5 bases and J dropped 4; count of bases not matched to a gene: 8. In germline, CDR1 is SEHNR, CDR2 FQNEAQ (reference sequence). This CDR3 is built from 16 residues. The CDR3 DNA reads as TGTGCCAGCAGCCCACGTAGCGGGAGTCCCACCGGGGAGCTGTTTTTT. As protein: CASSPRSGSPTGELFF. Drawing the rest from reference TRBV7-9 and TRBJ2-2, the complete variable domain is DTGVSQNPRHKITKRGQNVTFRCDPISEHNRLYWYRQTLGQGPEFLTYFQNEAQLEKSRLLSDRFSAERPKGSFSTLEIQRTEQGDSAMYLCASSPRSGSPTGELFFGEGSRLTVL.

The sample holds one count of this clone. This chain connects TRBV7-2 to TRBJ2-3; TRBD2 matches at 10 bases. V was clipped by 2 bases and J by 4 bases; unmatched bases: 12. The CDR3 extends over 18 amino acids. CDR1 and CDR2 (germline): SGHTA, FQGNSA. CDR3 in DNA: TGTGCCAGCAGCTTACGGTTTGGGCTAGCGGGAGTGGCAGATACGCAGTATTTT. This gives the protein CASSLRFGLAGVADTQYF.

This sequence joins TRBV11-3 and TRBJ2-5; TRBD2 matches at 13 bases. The V gene end was trimmed by 1 base and the J gene end by 5 bases; junction bases not matched to a gene: 7. The CDR3 is 17 residues long. Germline loops: CDR1 SGHNT, CDR2 YENEEA. CDR3: CASSLGLAGGGTETQYF. CDR3 bases: TGTGCCAGCAGCTTAGGACTAGCGGGAGGTGGAACGGAGACCCAGTACTTC.

This sequence joins TRBV5-8 and TRBJ1-1, with D possibly being TRBD1 (5 bases). The germline V gene encodes CDR1 SGHTS and CDR2 YDEGEE. This CDR3 region has 15 residues. Trimming shortened V by 4 bases and J by 2 bases, and 15 bases separated the two germline ends. The CDR3 DNA sequence: TGTGCCAGCAGCCTACTGACGACAGTAAACACTGAAGCTTTCTTT. It encodes CASSLLTTVNTEAFF.

Concerning this clone itself: The same CDR3 arises from other DNA sequences in this sample as well. The V call is TRBV29-1, the J call TRBJ1-6; TRBD1 aligns across 8 bases. J gave up 6 bases and V 4 bases, and 2 bases lay outside the gene matches. Germline assignment: CDR1 SQVTM and CDR2 ANQGSEA. This CDR3 has 13 amino acids. CDR3 sequence: CSVGQGPNSPLHF. The CDR3 DNA reads TGCAGCGTTGGACAGGGGCCTAATTCACCCCTCCACTTT. The variable domain in full, completed from reference TRBV29-1 and TRBJ1-6, reads SAVISQKPSRDICQRGTSLTIQCQVDSQVTMMFWYRQQPGQSLTLIATANQGSEATYESGFVIDKFPISRPNLTFSTLTVSNMSPEDSSIYLCSVGQGPNSPLHFGNGTRLTVT.

This clone was counted a few times. CDR3 nucleotide sequence: TGTGCCAGCACGGGTTCCGGGTCCTCCACCGGGGAGCTGTTTTTT. Residues: CASTGSGSSTGELFF. This chain joins TRBV27 and TRBJ2-2; D call uncertain. CDR3 length: 15 residues. The germline V and J ends were trimmed by 7 bases and 4 bases, with 16 bases remaining between them. Germline assignment: CDR1 MNHEY and CDR2 SMNVEV (reference sequence).

As concerns this clone: A much bigger clone sits one base away, suggesting this may be a read error. The sample carries other DNA sequences with the same CDR3. The chain combines TRBV7-2 with TRBJ2-3; D remains ambiguous. Trimming cost V 3 bases and J 6 bases, with 4 bases left between them. The CDR3 runs 11 residues. Per germline, CDR1 SGHTA and CDR2 FQGNSA. Here the CDR3 DNA reads TGTGCCAGCAGCTTCTTTGATACGCAGTATTTT. As protein: CASSFFDTQYF.

This sequence joins TRBV30 and TRBJ1-4; TRBD1 is a possible D gene (5 bases). The V end lost 1 base, the J end lost 1 base, and 10 bases lay between the germline ends. The CDR3 length is 15 residues. Germline values: CDR1 GTSNPN, CDR2 SVGIG (reference sequence). The CDR3 sequence: CAWSAGAGTNEKLFF. The CDR3 nucleotides are TGTGCCTGGAGTGCTGGGGCCGGAACTAATGAAAAACTGTTTTTT.

Concerning this clone itself: Other DNA variants within this sample encode the same CDR3. This sequence joins TRBV5-1 and TRBJ1-1; 10 bases are shared with TRBD1. Germline V lookup: CDR1 SGHRS, CDR2 YFSETQ. Trimming removed 3 bases from V and 5 bases from J; junction bases left unmatched: 4. CDR3 length: 14 amino acids. The CDR3, as DNA: TGCGCCAGCAGCTCCCGGACAGGGGGGACTGAAGCTTTCTTT. Its protein product is CASSSRTGGTEAFF.

The chain recombines TRBV28 with TRBJ2-6, with D perhaps TRBD1 (6 bases). Trimming left V 5 bases short and J 0 bases short, with 14 bases between. Per the germline V gene, CDR1 is MDHEN and CDR2 is SYDVKM. The CDR3 has 17 residues. The CDR3, as DNA: TGTGCCAGCAGTCCGGGACACGCCACCTCTGGGGCCAACGTCCTGACTTTC. As protein: CASSPGHATSGANVLTF.

A word on this clone: Other DNA variants within this sample encode the same CDR3. The chain combines TRBV30 with TRBJ2-7; TRBD2 might be the D (6 bases). The CDR3 is made up of 12 amino acids. Looked up from germline, CDR1 is GTSNPN and CDR2 is SVGIG (reference sequence). Deletions cut 2 bases from V and 6 bases from J, with 11 bases between. CDR3 sequence reads: CAWSPSRGEQYF. CDR3 nucleotide sequence: TGTGCCTGGAGTCCCTCGCGGGGCGAGCAGTACTTC.

This clone was detected once. This sequence joins TRBV5-4 and TRBJ2-7, with D unclear. This CDR3 comprises 15 residues. Germline CDR1 and CDR2: SGHNT and YYREEE (reference sequence). V lost 6 bases, J lost 2 bases, and 18 bases lay in between. For the CDR3, the DNA is TGTGCCAGCACCCCCCCGGCAGGCAACCCCTACGAGCAGTACTTC. Translated: CASTPPAGNPYEQYF.

On this clone itself: The sample has other DNA sequences that encode this CDR3 too. This chain joins TRBV7-2 and TRBJ2-1; D remains ambiguous. The CDR3 extends over 12 amino acids. V gave up 5 bases and J gave up 3 bases, with 5 bases separating them. Per germline, CDR1 SGHTA and CDR2 FQGNSA. The CDR3 bases are TGTGCCAGCAGCCCTAGCTACAATGAGCAGTTCTTC. It encodes CASSPSYNEQFF.